This T cell receptor (beta chain) originates from a study of Ad26.COV2.S vaccination and SARS-CoV-2 variants (dated by TCRdb to the early 2020s). Study-level background: Donors in the vaccine arm were drawn from COV1001, a phase I-IIa trial of Ad26.COV2.S in healthy adults that was multicentre, randomized, double-blind and placebo-controlled. Ad26.COV2.S was administered intramuscularly at 5 x 10^10 or 1 x 10^11 viral particles, either as a single shot or as two shots given 56 days apart. Throughout the experiments and outcome assessment, investigators stayed blinded to trial group allocation. TCRbeta repertoire sequencing was used to assess the specificity and breadth of SARS-CoV-2-reactive T cell receptors after Ad26.COV2.S vaccination. Trial participants were randomized into five groups of five, in which low-dose or high-dose Ad26.COV2.S was given once or twice, or placebo was given on both occasions. A total of roughly 30 samples were included in the TCR-sequenced set, comprising around 19 Ad26.COV2.S vaccine recipients, 5 placebo recipients and 8 SARS-CoV-2 convalescent individuals.

Overall results and qualifications from the work: The study was not powered to compare responses between vaccine doses or regimens. Substantial breadth of spike-specific CD8+ and CD4+ T cell responses was reported after vaccination. Vaccine and placebo recipients had comparable non-spike TCR breadth, which fits with the vaccine containing only spike. The authors noted that the TCR breadth and depth analyses may have underestimated total T cell responses. Higher spike-specific TCR breadth was observed in Ad26.COV2.S recipients than in placebo recipients (P = 0.0014).

Per the publication, the treatment or condition label means: roughly 18 received Ad26.COV2.S at low or high dose, single or two shots; several received placebo; per-sample allocation not given. For vaccine and placebo recipients, repertoires were sequenced using samples collected on day 63 after the first injection. Cohort 1b enrolled roughly 25 adults aged 18-55 years at a single site in Boston, USA, between 29 July and 7 August 2020. Ad26.COV2.S was a replication-incompetent adenovirus type 26 vector that expressed a prefusion-stabilized SARS-CoV-2 spike protein derived from the original Wuhan strain. The immunoSEQ Assay was used to sequence TCRbeta CDR3 regions. After extraction, genomic DNA underwent amplification by bias-controlled multiplex PCR, followed by high-throughput sequencing. The source study handled its data this way. To quantify the absolute abundance of every unique TCRbeta CDR3 region, sequences were collapsed and filtered. T cell fraction was estimated by normalizing TCRbeta template counts to usable DNA, which was measured by amplifying reference genes present in all nucleated cells. Repertoire TCRs were annotated as SARS-CoV-2-specific when V gene, CDR3 amino acid sequence and J gene were exactly matched to a known reactive TCR set. The reference SARS-CoV-2 TCR set was obtained from MIRA and was filtered for enrichment in COVID-19-positive ImmuneCODE repertoires, whereby public or cross-reactive TCRs were removed. Based on the MIRA antigens, annotated TCRs were further analysed at the level of specific ORF or position within ORF. Depth was the summed frequency of annotated unique rearrangements, while breadth was defined as annotated unique rearrangements over total unique productive rearrangements. TCR breadth was compared between groups using two-sided Wilcoxon rank-sum tests. Entries here come from immuneACCESS through TCRdb and include only in-frame sequences with V and J called. Some clones fail to appear in such tables; in the studies checked, an unresolved V gene covers under half of the shortfall, and the cause of the remainder is unknown. That table furnishes V, J and clone size, whereas the DNA furnished D and trimming. Present in this sample are hundreds of thousands of clones, 89% of which were seen just once. Over 2% of the sample belongs to the ten largest clones.

This clone was seen once. The target of this receptor is not known. No much larger clone exists at a distance of one base, and base qualities are not known. CDR1 is given as MNHEY and CDR2 as SVGAGI, both from the germline V gene. V is reduced by 10 bases and J by 5 bases, leaving a spacing of 14 bases between them. Including cysteine and phenylalanine, the CDR3 has 13 amino acids. Here the CDR3 DNA is all that survives: 39 bases in frame from base 1. The chain employs TRBV6-5 and TRBJ1-4; the D gene is perhaps TRBD1, from 5 matching bases. Source: peripheral blood, taken in a trial of Ad26.COV2.S vaccine versus placebo. This sequence was found in a person between 18 and 65 years old who received the Ad26.COV2.S COVID-19 vaccine or a placebo. The base sequence is TGTGCCACCTCCGGGACGCCGAATGAAAAACTGTTTTTT. Translated, this is CATSGTPNEKLFF.